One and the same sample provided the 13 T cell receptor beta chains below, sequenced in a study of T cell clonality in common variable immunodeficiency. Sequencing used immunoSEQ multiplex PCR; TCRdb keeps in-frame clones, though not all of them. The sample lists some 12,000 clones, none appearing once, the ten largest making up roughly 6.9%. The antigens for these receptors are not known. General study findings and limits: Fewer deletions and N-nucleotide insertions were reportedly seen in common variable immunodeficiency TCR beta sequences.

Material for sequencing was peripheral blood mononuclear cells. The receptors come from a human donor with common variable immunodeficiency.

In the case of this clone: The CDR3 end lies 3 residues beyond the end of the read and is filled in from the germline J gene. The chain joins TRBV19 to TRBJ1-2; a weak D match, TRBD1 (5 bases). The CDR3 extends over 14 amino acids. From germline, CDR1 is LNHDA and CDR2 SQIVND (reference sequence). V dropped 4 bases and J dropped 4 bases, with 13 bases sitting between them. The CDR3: CASSTSTEFYGYTF. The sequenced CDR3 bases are TGTGCCAGTAGTACATCGACAGAGTTCTATGGC.

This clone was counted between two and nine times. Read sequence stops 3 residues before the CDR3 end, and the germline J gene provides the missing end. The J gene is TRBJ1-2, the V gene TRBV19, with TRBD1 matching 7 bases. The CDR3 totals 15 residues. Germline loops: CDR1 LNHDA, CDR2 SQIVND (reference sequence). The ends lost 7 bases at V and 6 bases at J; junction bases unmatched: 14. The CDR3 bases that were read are TGTGCCAGTACCCAATCAGCCACAGGGGCTCATGGC. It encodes CASTQSATGAHG. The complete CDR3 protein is CASTQSATGAHGYTF.

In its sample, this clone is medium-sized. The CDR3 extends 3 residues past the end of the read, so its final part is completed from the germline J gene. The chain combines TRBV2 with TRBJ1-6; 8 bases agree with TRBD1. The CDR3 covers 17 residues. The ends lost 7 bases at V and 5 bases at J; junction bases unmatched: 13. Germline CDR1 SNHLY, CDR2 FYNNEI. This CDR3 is CASNRDRQFTDNSPLHF. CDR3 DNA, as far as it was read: TGTGCCAGCAACCGGGACAGGCAATTCACAGATAATTCACCC.

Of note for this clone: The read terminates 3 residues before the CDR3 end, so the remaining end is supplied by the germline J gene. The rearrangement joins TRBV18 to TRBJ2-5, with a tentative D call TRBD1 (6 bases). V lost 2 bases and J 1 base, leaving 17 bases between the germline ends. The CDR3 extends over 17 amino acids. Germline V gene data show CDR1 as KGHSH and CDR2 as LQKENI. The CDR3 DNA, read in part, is TGTGCCAGCTCACCATTACCAAGGGGGACAACCCAAGAGACC. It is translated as CASSPLPRGTTQET. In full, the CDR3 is CASSPLPRGTTQETQYF.

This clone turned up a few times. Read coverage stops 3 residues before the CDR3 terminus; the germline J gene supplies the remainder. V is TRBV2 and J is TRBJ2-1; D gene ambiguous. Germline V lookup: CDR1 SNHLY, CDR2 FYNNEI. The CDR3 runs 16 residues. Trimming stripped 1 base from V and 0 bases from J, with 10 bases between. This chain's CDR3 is CASSEVNPSSYNEQFF. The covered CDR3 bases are TGTGCCAGCAGTGAAGTAAACCCCAGCTCCTACAATGAG.

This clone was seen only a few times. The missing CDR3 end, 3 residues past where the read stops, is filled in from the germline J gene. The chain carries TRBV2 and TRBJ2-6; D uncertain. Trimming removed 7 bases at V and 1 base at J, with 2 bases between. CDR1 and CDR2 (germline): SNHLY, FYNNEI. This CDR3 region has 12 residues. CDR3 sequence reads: CASTSGANVLTF. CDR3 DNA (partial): TGTGCCAGCACTTCTGGGGCCAACGTC.

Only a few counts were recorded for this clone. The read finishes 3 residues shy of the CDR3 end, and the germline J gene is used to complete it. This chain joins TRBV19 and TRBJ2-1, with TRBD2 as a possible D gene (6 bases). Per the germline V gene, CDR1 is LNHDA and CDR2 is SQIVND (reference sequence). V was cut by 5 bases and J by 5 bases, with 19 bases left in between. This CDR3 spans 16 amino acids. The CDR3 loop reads CASSVGGLIKNNEQFF. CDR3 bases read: TGTGCCAGTAGTGTCGGGGGACTCATAAAAAACAATGAG. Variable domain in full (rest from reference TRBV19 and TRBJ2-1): DGGITQSPKYLFRKEGQNVTLSCEQNLNHDAMYWYRQDPGQGLRLIYYSQIVNDFQKGDIAEGYSVSREKKESFPLTVTSAQKNPTAFYLCASSVGGLIKNNEQFFGPGTRLTVL.

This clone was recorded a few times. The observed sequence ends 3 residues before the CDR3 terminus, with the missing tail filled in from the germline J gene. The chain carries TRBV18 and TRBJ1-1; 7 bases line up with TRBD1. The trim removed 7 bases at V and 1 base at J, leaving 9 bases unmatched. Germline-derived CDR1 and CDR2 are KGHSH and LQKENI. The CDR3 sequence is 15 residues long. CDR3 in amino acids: CASFRSRTGNTEAFF. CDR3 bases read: TGTGCCAGCTTTCGGTCTAGGACAGGGAACACTGAA.

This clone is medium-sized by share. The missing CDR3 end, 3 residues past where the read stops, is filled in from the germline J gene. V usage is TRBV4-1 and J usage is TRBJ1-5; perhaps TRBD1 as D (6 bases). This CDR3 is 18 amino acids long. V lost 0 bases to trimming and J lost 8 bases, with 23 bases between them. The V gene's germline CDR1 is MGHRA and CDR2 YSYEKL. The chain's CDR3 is CASSQEGTGTLRPKPQHF. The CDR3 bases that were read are TGCGCCAGCAGCCAAGAGGGTACAGGGACCCTTCGTCCAAAGCCC.

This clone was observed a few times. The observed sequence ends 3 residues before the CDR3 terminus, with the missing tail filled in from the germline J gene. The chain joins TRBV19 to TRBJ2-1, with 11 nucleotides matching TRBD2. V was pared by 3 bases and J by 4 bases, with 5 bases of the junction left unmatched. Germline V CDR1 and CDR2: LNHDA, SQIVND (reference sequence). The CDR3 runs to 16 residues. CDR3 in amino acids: CASSMRLAGGYNEQFF. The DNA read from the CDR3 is TGTGCCAGTAGTATGCGGCTAGCGGGGGGATACAATGAG.

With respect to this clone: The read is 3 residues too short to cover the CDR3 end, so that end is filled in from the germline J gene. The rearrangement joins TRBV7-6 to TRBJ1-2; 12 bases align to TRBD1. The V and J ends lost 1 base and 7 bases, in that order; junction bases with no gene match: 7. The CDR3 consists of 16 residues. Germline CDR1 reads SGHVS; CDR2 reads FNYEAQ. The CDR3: CASSLGQGQGASGYTF. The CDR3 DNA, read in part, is TGTGCCAGCAGCTTAGGGCAGGGACAGGGGGCGAGTGGC.

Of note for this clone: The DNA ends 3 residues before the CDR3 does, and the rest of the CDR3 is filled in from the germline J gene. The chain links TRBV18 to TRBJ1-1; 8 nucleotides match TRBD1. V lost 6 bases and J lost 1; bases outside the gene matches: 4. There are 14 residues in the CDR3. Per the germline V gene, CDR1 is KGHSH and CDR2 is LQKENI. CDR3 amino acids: CASSLGQGNTEAFF. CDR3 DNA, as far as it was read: TGTGCCAGCTCCCTAGGACAGGGGAACACTGAA.

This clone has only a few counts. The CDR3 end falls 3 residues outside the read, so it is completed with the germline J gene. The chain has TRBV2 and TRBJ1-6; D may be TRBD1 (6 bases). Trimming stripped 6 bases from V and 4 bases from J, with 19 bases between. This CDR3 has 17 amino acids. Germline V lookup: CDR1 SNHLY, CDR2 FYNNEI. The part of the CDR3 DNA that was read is TGTGCCAGCAGACCCTCCTATAGGACAGTTTATAATTCACCC. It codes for CASRPSYRTVYNSP. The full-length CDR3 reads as CASRPSYRTVYNSPLHF.